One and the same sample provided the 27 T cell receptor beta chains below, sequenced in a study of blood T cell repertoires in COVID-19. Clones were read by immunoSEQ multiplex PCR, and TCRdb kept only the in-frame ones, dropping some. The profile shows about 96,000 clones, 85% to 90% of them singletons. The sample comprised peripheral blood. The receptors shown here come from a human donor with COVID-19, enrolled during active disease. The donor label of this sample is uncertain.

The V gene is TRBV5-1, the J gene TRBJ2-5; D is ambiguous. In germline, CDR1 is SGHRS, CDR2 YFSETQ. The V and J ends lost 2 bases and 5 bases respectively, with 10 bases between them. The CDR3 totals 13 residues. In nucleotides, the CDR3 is TGCGCCAGCAGCTTTAGCATCAAGGAGACCCAGTACTTC. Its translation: CASSFSIKETQYF.

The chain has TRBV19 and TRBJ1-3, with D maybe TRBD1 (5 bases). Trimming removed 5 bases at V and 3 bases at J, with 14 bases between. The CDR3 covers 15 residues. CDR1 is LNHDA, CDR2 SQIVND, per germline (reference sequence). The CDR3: CASSWQGSVGNTIYF. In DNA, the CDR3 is TGTGCCAGTAGTTGGCAGGGCTCCGTTGGAAACACCATATATTTT.

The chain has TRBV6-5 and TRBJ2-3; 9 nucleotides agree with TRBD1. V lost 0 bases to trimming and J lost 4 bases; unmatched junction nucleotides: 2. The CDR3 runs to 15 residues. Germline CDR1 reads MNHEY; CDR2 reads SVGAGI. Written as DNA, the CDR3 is TGTGCCAGCAGTTACTCGGGACAGGGCTCAGATACGCAGTATTTT. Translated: CASSYSGQGSDTQYF.

This chain's CDR3 is CASSFGQGYNEQFF. The DNA of the CDR3 is TGTGCCAGCAGCTTCGGACAGGGTTACAATGAGCAGTTCTTC. This chain links TRBV7-9 with TRBJ2-1; 8 bases are a match to TRBD1. V dropped 3 bases and J dropped 4; count of bases not matched to a gene: 2. This CDR3 is 14 amino acids long. Germline V lookup: CDR1 SEHNR, CDR2 FQNEAQ (reference sequence).

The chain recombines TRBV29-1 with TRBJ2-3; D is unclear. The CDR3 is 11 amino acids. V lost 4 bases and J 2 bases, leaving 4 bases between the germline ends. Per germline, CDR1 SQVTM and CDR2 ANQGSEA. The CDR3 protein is CSVGPTDTQYF. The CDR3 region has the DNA TGCAGCGTTGGGCCCACAGATACGCAGTATTTT.

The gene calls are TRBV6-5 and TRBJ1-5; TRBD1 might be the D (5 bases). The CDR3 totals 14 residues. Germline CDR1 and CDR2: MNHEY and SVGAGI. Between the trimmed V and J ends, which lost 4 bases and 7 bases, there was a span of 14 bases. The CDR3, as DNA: TGTGCCAGCAGTTCCCCGGGGAGGGGACAGCCCCAGCATTTT. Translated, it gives CASSSPGRGQPQHF.

The CDR3 DNA reads as TGTGCCAGCAGCCAAGAGGGCAGGGATGGCTACACCTTC. Translation: CASSQEGRDGYTF. The rearrangement links TRBV3-1 (or the pseudogene TRBV3-2) to TRBJ1-2, with D possibly matching TRBD1 (5 bases). This CDR3 is 13 amino acids long. Trimming stripped 0 bases from V and 6 bases from J, with 8 bases between. Per germline, CDR1 LGHDT and CDR2 YNNKEL (reference sequence).

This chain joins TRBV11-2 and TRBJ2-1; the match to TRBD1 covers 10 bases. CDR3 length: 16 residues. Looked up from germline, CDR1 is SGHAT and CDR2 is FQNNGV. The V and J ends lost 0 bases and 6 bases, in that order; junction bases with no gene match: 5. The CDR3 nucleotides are TGTGCCAGCAGCTTAGACCGGACAGGGGGTATCAATGAGCAGTTCTTC. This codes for CASSLDRTGGINEQFF.

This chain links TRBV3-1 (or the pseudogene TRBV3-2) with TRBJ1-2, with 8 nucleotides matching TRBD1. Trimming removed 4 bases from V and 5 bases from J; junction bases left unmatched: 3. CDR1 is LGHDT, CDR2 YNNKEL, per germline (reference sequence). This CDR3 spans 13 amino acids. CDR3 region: CASSPGGEYGYTF. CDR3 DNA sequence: TGTGCCAGCAGCCCAGGGGGCGAGTATGGCTACACCTTC.

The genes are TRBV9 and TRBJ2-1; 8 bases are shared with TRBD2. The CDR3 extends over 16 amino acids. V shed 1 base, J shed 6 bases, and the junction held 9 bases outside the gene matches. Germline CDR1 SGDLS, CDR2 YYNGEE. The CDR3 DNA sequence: TGTGCCAGCAGCGTACCCCCCAGCGGGGGATTCAATGAGCAGTTCTTC. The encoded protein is CASSVPPSGGFNEQFF. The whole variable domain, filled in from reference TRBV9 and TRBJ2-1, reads DSGVTQTPKHLITATGQRVTLRCSPRSGDLSVYWYQQSLDQGLQFLIQYYNGEERAKGNILERFSAQQFPDLHSELNLSSLELGDSALYFCASSVPPSGGFNEQFFGPGTRLTVL.

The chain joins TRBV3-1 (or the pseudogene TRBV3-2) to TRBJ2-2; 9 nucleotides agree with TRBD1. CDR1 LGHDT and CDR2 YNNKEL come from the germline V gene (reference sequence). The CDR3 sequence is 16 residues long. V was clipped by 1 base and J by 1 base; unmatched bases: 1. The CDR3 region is CASSQGTGENTGELFF. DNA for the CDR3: TGTGCCAGCAGCCAAGGGACAGGGGAGAACACCGGGGAGCTGTTTTTT.

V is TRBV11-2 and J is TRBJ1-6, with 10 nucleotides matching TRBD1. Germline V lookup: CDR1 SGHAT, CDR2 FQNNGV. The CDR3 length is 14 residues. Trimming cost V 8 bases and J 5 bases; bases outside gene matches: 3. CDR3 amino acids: CASGGQGNNSPLHF. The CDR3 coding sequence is TGTGCCAGCGGGGGACAGGGGAATAATTCACCCCTCCACTTT.

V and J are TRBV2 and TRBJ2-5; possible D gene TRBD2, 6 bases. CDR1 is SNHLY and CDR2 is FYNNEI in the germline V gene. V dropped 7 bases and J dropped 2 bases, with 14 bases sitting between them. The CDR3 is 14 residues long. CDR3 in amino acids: CASTRGTIQETQYF. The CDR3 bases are TGTGCCAGCACCCGGGGGACGATTCAAGAGACCCAGTACTTC. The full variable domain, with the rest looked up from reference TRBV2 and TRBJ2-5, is EPEVTQTPSHQVTQMGQEVILRCVPISNHLYFYWYRQILGQKVEFLVSFYNNEISEKSEIFDDQFSVERPDGSNFTLKIRSTKLEDSAMYFCASTRGTIQETQYFGPGTRLLVL.

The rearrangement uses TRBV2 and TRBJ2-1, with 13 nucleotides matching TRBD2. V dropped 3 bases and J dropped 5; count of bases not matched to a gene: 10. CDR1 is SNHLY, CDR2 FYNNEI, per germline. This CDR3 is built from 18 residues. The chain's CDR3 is CASSDGTRGLAGDNEQFF. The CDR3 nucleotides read TGTGCCAGCAGTGACGGAACAAGAGGACTAGCGGGAGACAATGAGCAGTTCTTC.

The CDR3: CASSPPGRDGNTIYF. CDR3 in DNA: TGTGCCAGCTCACCACCGGGGCGGGATGGAAACACCATATATTTT. This rearrangement joins TRBV18 to TRBJ1-3; a weak D match, TRBD1 (5 bases). V was clipped by 0 bases and J by 3 bases, with 9 bases between them. CDR1 is KGHSH and CDR2 is LQKENI in the germline V gene. The CDR3 runs to 15 residues.

The CDR3 DNA reads as TGTGCCAGTAGTGCCCGAACCGGGACAGGGGACGAGCAGTACTTC. Its protein product is CASSARTGTGDEQYF. V and J are TRBV19 and TRBJ2-7, with 10 bases lining up with TRBD1. The CDR3 has 15 amino acids. With 5 bases clipped from V and 5 bases from J, the junction kept 9 bases outside the gene matches. The germline CDR1 and CDR2 sequences are LNHDA and SQIVND (reference sequence).

The CDR3 DNA is TGTGCCAGCAGCCCCTCGGGCCAAGAGACCCAGTACTTC. Encoded protein: CASSPSGQETQYF. The chain carries TRBV3-1 (or the pseudogene TRBV3-2) and TRBJ2-5, with D uncertain. Trimming stripped 4 bases from V and 1 base from J, with 7 bases between. Germline-derived CDR1 and CDR2 are LGHDT and YNNKEL (reference sequence). This CDR3 region has 13 residues.

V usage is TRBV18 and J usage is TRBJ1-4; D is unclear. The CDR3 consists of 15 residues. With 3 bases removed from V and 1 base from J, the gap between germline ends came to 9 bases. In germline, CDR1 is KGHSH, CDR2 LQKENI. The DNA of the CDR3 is TGTGCCAGCTCACCCTCTGCCAGAACTAATGAAAAACTGTTTTTT. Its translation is CASSPSARTNEKLFF.

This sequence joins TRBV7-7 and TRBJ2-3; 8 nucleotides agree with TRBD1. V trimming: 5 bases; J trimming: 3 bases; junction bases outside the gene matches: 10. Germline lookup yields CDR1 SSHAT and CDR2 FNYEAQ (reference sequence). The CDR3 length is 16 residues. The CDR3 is CASSRISGTGTDTQYF. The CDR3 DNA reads TGTGCCAGCAGCCGAATTTCCGGGACAGGAACAGATACGCAGTATTTT. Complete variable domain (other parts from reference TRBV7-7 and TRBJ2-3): GAGVSQSPRYKVTKRGQDVTLRCDPISSHATLYWYQQALGQGPEFLTYFNYEAQPDKSGLPSDRFSAERPEGSISTLTIQRTEQRDSAMYRCASSRISGTGTDTQYFGPGTRLTVL.

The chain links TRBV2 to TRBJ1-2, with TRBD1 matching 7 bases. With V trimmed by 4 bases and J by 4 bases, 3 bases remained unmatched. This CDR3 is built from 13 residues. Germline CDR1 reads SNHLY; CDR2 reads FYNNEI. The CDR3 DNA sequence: TGTGCCAGCAGTGGCAGGGGGAGCTATGGCTACACCTTC. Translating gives CASSGRGSYGYTF.

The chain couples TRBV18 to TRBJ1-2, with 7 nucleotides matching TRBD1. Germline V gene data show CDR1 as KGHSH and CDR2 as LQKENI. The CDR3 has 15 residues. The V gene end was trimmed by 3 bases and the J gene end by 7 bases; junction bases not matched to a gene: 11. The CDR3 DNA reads TGTGCCAGCTCACCGCCACAGGGGCCTGAGGGTGGCTACACCTTC. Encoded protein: CASSPPQGPEGGYTF.

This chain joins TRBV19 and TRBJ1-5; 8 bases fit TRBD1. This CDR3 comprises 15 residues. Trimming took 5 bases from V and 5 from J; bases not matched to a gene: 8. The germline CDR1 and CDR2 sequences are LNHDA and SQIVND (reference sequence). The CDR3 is CASSPFTTGDQPQHF. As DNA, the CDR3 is TGTGCCAGTAGTCCATTCACGACAGGGGATCAGCCCCAGCATTTT.

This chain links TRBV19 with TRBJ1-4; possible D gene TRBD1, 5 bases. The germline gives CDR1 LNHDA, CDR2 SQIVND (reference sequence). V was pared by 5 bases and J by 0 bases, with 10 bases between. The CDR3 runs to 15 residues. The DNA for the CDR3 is TGTGCCAGTAGTCGCGGGACCCCAACTAATGAAAAACTGTTTTTT. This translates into CASSRGTPTNEKLFF.

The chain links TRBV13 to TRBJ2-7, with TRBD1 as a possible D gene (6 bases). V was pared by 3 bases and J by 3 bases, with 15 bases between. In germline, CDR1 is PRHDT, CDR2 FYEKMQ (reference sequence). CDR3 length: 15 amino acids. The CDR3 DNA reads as TGTGCCAGCAGCTTTACGGACAGAGTTTTCTACGAGCAGTACTTC. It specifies CASSFTDRVFYEQYF. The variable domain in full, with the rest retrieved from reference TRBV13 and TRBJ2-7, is AAGVIQSPRHLIKEKRETATLKCYPIPRHDTVYWYQQGPGQDPQFLISFYEKMQSDKGSIPDRFSAQQFSDYHSELNMSSLELGDSALYFCASSFTDRVFYEQYFGPGTRLTVT.

CDR3 region: CASSHSGGADTGELFF. CDR3 coding DNA: TGCGCCAGCAGCCATAGCGGGGGGGCTGACACCGGGGAGCTGTTTTTT. The chain is built from TRBV5-1 and TRBJ2-2; 11 positions match TRBD2. Trimming cost V 4 bases and J 3 bases; bases outside gene matches: 5. The germline V gene has CDR1 SGHRS and CDR2 YFSETQ. CDR3 length equals 16 residues. Filled out from reference TRBV5-1 and TRBJ2-2, the complete variable domain reads KAGVTQTPRYLIKTRGQQVTLSCSPISGHRSVSWYQQTPGQGLQFLFEYFSETQRNKGNFPGRFSGRQFSNSRSEMNVSTLELGDSALYLCASSHSGGADTGELFFGEGSRLTVL.

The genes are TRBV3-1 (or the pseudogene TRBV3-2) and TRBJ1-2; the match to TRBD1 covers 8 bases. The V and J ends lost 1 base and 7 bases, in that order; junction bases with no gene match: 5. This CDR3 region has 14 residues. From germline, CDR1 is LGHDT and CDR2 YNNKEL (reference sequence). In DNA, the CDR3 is TGTGCCAGCAGCCAAGGTCAGGGGGCGGCTGGCTACACCTTC. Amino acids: CASSQGQGAAGYTF.

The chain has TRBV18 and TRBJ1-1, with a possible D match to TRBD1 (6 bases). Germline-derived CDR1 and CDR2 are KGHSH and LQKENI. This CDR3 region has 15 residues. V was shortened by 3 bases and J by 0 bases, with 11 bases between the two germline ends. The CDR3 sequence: CASSPSGTLNTEAFF. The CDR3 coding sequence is TGTGCCAGCTCACCGAGCGGGACACTGAACACTGAAGCTTTCTTT.